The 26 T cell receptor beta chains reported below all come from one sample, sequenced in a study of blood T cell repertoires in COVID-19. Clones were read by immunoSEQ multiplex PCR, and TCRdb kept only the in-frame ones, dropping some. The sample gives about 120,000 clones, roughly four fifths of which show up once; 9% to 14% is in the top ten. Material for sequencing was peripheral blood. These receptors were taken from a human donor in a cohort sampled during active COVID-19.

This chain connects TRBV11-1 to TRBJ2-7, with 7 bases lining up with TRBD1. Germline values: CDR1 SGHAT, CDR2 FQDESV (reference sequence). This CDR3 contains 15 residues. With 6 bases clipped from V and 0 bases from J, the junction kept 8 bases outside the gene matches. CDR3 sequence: CASSLSQGVSYEQYF. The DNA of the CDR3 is TGTGCCAGCAGTTTATCCCAGGGGGTCTCCTACGAGCAGTACTTC.

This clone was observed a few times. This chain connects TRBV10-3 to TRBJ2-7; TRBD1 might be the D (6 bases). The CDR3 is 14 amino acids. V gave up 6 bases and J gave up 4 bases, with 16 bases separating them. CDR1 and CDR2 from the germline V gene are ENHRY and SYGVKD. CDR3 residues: CAISESQGQYEQYF. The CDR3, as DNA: TGTGCCATCAGCGAATCGCAGGGGCAATACGAGCAGTACTTC.

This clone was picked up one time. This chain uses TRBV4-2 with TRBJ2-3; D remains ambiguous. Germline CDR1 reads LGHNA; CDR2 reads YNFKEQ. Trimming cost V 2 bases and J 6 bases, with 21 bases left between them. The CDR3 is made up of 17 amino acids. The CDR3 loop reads CASSQPLTYTTPDTQYF. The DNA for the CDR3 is TGTGCCAGCAGCCAACCTCTAACTTACACTACTCCCGATACGCAGTATTTT.

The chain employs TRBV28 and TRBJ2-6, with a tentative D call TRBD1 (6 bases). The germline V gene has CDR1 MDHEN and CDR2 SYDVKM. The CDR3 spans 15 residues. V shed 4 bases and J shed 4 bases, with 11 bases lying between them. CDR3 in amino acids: CASSSPTGGANVLTF. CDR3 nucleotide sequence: TGTGCCAGCAGTTCCCCGACAGGAGGGGCCAACGTCCTGACTTTC.

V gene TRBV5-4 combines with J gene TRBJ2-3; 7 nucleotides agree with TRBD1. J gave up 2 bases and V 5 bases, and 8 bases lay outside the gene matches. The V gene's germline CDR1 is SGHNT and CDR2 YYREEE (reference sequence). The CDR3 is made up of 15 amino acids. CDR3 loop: CASREKTGYTDTQYF. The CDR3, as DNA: TGTGCCAGCAGAGAGAAGACAGGGTACACAGATACGCAGTATTTT.

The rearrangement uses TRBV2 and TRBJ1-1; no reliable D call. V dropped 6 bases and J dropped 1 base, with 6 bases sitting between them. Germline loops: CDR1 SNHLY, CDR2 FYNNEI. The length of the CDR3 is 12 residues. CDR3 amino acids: CASRAANTEAFF. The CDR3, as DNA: TGTGCCAGCAGGGCGGCGAACACTGAAGCTTTCTTT.

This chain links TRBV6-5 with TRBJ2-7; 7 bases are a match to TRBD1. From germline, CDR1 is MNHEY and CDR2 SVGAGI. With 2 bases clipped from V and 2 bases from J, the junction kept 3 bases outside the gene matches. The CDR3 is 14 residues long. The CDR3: CASSYHQGAYEQYF. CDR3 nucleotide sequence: TGTGCCAGCAGTTACCATCAGGGGGCCTACGAGCAGTACTTC.

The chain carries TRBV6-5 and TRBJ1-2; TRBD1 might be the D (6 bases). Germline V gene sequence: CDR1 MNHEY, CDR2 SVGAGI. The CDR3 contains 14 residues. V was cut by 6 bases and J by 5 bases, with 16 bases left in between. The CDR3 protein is CASRGNREDYGYTF. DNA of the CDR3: TGTGCCAGCAGAGGAAACAGGGAAGATTATGGCTACACCTTC.

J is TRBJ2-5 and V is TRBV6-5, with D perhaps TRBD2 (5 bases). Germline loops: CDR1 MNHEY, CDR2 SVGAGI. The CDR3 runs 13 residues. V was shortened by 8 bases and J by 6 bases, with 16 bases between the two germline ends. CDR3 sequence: CASSTSGVKTQYF. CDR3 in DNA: TGTGCCAGCTCCACTAGTGGAGTTAAGACCCAGTACTTC.

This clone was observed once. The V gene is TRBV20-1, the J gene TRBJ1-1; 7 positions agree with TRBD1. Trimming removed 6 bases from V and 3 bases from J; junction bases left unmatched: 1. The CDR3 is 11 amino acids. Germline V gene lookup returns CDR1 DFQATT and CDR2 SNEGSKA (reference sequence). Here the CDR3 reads CSATGYTEAFF. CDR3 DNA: TGCAGTGCGACAGGGTACACTGAAGCTTTCTTT.

CDR3 bases: TGTGCCAGCAGCAAGGACAGGGACAGGTACGAGCAGTACTTC. It codes for CASSKDRDRYEQYF. The rearrangement uses TRBV5-4 and TRBJ2-7; TRBD1 aligns across 8 bases. CDR1 and CDR2 (germline): SGHNT, YYREEE (reference sequence). J was trimmed by 4 bases and V by 4 bases; bases with no gene match: 7. The CDR3 length is 14 residues. The entire variable domain, with the rest obtained from reference TRBV5-4 and TRBJ2-7, is as follows: ETGVTQSPTHLIKTRGQQVTLRCSSQSGHNTVSWYQQALGQGPQFIFQYYREEENGRGNFPPRFSGLQFPNYSSELNVNALELDDSALYLCASSKDRDRYEQYFGPGTRLTVT.

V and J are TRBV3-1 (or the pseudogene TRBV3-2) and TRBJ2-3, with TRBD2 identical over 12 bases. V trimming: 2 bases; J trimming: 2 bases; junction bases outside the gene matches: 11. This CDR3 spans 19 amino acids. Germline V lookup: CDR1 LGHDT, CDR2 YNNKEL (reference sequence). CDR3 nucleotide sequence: TGTGCCAGCAGCCAACACTACCCCGGACTAGCGGGGCACACAGATACGCAGTATTTT. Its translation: CASSQHYPGLAGHTDTQYF.

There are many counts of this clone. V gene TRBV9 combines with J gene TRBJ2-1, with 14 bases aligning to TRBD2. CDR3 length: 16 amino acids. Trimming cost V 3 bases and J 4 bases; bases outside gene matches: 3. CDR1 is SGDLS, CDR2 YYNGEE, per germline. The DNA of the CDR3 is TGTGCCAGCAGCGCCCGGACTAGCGGGGGGTACAATGAGCAGTTCTTC. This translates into CASSARTSGGYNEQFF.

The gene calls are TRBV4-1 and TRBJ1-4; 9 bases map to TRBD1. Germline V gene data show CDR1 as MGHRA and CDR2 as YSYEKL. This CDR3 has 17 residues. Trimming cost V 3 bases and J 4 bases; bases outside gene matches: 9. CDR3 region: CASSQGTGIGGNEKLFF. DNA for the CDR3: TGCGCCAGCAGCCAGGGGACAGGGATCGGGGGTAATGAAAAACTGTTTTTT.

The CDR3 loop is CASSLAHGGAIDTQYF. The CDR3 DNA sequence: TGCGCCAGCAGCTTGGCCCATGGGGGGGCAATCGATACGCAGTATTTT. V is TRBV5-1 and J is TRBJ2-3; D may be TRBD2 (7 bases). CDR1 and CDR2 (germline): SGHRS, YFSETQ. V was shortened by 0 bases and J by 6 bases, with 17 bases between the two germline ends. The CDR3 length is 16 residues.

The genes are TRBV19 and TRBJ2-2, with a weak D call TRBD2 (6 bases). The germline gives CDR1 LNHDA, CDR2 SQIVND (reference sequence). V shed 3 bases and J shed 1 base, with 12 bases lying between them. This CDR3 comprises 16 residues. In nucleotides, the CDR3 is TGTGCCAGTAGTATTGCTTCGGGACTGAACACCGGGGAGCTGTTTTTT. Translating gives CASSIASGLNTGELFF.

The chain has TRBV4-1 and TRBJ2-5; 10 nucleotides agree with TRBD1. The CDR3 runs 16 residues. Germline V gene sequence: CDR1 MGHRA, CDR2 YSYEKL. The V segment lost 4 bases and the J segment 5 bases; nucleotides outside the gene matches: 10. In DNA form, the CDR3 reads TGCGCCAGCAGCCGCACACCCGGGACAGGGGACGAGACCCAGTACTTC. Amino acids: CASSRTPGTGDETQYF.

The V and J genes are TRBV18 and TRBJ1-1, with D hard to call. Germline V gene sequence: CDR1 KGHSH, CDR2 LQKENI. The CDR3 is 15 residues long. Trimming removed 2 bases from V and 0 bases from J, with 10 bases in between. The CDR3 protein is CASSPSAGLNTEAFF. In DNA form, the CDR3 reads TGTGCCAGCTCACCATCGGCAGGATTGAACACTGAAGCTTTCTTT.

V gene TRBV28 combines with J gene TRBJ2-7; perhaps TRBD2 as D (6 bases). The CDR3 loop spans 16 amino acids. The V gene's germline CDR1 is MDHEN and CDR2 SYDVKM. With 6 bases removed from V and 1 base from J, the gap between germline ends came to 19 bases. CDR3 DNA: TGTGCCAGCAGACCGGGGCTAGGGACTTCTTCCTACGAGCAGTACTTC. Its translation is CASRPGLGTSSYEQYF.

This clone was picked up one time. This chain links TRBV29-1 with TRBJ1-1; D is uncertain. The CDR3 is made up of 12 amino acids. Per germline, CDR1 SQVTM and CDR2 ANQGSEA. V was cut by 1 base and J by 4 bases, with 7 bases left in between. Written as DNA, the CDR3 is TGCAGCGTTGAAGGGGAGGGCACTGAAGCTTTCTTT. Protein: CSVEGEGTEAFF.

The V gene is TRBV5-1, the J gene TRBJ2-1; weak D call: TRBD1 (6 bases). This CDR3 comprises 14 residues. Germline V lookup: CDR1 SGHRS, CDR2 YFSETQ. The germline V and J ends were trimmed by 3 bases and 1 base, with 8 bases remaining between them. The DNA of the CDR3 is TGCGCCAGCAGCTCGGACAGTTCCTACAATGAGCAGTTCTTC. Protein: CASSSDSSYNEQFF.

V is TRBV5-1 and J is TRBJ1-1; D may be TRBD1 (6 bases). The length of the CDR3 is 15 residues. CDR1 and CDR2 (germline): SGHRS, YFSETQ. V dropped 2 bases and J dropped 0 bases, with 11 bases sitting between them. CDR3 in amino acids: CASSFQGTLNTEAFF. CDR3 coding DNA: TGCGCCAGCAGCTTCCAGGGGACCTTGAACACTGAAGCTTTCTTT.

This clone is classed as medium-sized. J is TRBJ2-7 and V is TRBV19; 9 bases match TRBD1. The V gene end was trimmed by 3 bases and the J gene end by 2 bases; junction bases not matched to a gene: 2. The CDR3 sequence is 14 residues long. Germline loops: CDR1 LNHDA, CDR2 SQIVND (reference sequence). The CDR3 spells CASSMTGGAYEQYF. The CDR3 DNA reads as TGTGCCAGTAGTATGACAGGGGGGGCCTACGAGCAGTACTTC.

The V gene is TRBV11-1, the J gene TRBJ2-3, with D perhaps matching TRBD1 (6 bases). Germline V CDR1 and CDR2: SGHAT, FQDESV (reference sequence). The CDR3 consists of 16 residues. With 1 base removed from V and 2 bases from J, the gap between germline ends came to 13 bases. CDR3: CASSLGDKALTDTQYF. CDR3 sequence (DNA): TGTGCCAGCAGCTTAGGGGACAAGGCCCTCACAGATACGCAGTATTTT.

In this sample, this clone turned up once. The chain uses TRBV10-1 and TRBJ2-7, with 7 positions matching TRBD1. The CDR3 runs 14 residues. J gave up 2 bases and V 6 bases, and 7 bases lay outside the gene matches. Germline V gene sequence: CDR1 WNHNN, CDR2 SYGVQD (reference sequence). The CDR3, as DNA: TGCGCCAGCAGCCACAGGGGCAATCCCTACGAGCAGTACTTC. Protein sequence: CASSHRGNPYEQYF.

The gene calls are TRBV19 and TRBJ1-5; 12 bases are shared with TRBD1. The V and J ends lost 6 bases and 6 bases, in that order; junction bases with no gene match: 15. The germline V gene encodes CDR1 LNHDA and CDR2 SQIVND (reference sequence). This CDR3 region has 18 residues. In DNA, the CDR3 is TGTGCCAGTAGCCCCGGACAGGGACAGGGGGCTTGGGGTCAGCCCCAGCATTTT. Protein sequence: CASSPGQGQGAWGQPQHF. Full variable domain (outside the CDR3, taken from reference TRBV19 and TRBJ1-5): DGGITQSPKYLFRKEGQNVTLSCEQNLNHDAMYWYRQDPGQGLRLIYYSQIVNDFQKGDIAEGYSVSREKKESFPLTVTSAQKNPTAFYLCASSPGQGQGAWGQPQHFGDGTRLSIL.